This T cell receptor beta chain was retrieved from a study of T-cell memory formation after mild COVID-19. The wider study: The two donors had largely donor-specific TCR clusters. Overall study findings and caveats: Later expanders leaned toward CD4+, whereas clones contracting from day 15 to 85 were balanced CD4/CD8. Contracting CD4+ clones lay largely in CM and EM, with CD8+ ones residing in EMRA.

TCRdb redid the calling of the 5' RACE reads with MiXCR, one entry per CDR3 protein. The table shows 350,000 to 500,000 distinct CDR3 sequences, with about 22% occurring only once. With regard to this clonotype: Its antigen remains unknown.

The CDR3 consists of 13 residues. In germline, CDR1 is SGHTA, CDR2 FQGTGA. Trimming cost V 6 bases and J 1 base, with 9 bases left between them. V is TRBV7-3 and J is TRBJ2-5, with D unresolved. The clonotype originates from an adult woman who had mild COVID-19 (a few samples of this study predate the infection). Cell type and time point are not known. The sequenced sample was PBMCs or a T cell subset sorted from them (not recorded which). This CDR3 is CASSWVSQETQYF. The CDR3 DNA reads TGTGCCAGCAGTTGGGTCAGCCAAGAGACCCAGTACTTC.